This T cell receptor beta chain emerged from a study of T cells in Graves' hyperthyroidism and ophthalmopathy. Amplification yielded TCR beta CDR3 regions, with RNA transcripts as the source. The HTBI primer set drove a first-round RT-PCR of the TCR CDR3. TCRdb reprocessed the multiplex PCR reads with MiXCR, giving one entry per CDR3 protein. Among approximately 330,000 distinct CDR3 sequences listed, roughly 13% were seen once. Germline loops: CDR1 MNHEY, CDR2 SMNVEV (reference sequence). The CDR3 consists of 14 residues. V shed 6 bases, J shed 8 bases, and the junction held 8 bases outside the gene matches.

The receptor was isolated from a woman in her forties with Graves' ophthalmopathy. The chain combines TRBV27 with TRBJ1-4; 8 bases line up with TRBD1. The sequenced material came from blood. Here the CDR3 reads CASRPGQAREKLFF. The CDR3 nucleotides read TGTGCCAGCAGACCGGGACAGGCTAGAGAAAAACTGTTTTTT.